This T cell receptor (beta chain) was sequenced for a study of T-cell reconstitution after alpha-beta-depleted transplantation in children. Researchers prepared the TCRbeta library using unique molecular identifiers, the study reports. Using its own MiXCR run on the PCR reads, TCRdb lists one record per CDR3 protein. The sample carries about 250,000 distinct CDR3 sequences, 24% recorded once. Overall study results and limits: Certain patients had high TCRbeta diversity at day 60, and it came from recipient T cells and thymic progenitors that survived.

This CDR3 is built from 12 residues. The V and J ends lost 3 bases and 5 bases respectively, with 6 bases between them. Germline lookup yields CDR1 SGHVS and CDR2 FQNEAQ. This clonotype was seen only a few times. Its specificity is not known. Sequencing used PBMCs, mostly from graft donor cells, obtained 360 days after TCRalphabeta/CD19-depleted stem cell transplant. The V call is TRBV7-8, the J call TRBJ2-3; D uncertain. This TCR came from a female patient between 2 and 10 years old who had a stem cell transplant for congenital amegakaryocytic thrombocytopenia, so the T cells may come from the graft donor. CDR3 loop: CASSFRLDTQYF. CDR3 DNA sequence: TGTGCCAGCAGCTTCCGCTTAGATACGCAGTATTTT.